The 22 T cell receptor beta chains below were found in one sample sequenced in a study of blood T cell repertoires in COVID-19. The protocol was immunoSEQ multiplex PCR, while the TCRdb copy is restricted to in-frame clones and leaves out a portion. This table has some 59,000 clones, roughly 76% appearing once. The source material was peripheral blood. These receptor sequences come from a woman between 55 and 75 years old with acute or convalescent COVID-19.

The rearrangement joins TRBV5-1 to TRBJ1-2; the D gene is possibly TRBD1 (5 bases). The germline V gene encodes CDR1 SGHRS and CDR2 YFSETQ. Trimming stripped 2 bases from V and 7 bases from J, with 12 bases between. This CDR3 spans 13 amino acids. CDR3 amino acids: CASSFNQGGGYTF. The CDR3 DNA follows: TGCGCCAGCAGCTTTAATCAGGGCGGTGGCTACACCTTC.

The V call is TRBV4-1, the J call TRBJ2-1; 8 bases line up with TRBD2. The CDR3 runs to 12 residues. The germline V gene encodes CDR1 MGHRA and CDR2 YSYEKL. The V segment lost 2 bases and the J segment 15 bases; nucleotides outside the gene matches: 6. CDR3 residues: CASSQPGGPGFF. CDR3 coding DNA: TGCGCCAGCAGCCAACCGGGGGGGCCCGGGTTCTTC.

The CDR3 region has the DNA TGTGCCAGCAGCTTCACAGGGAAAAAATCACCCCTCCACTTT. Translating it yields CASSFTGKKSPLHF. The chain recombines TRBV7-3 with TRBJ1-6, with TRBD1 as a possible D gene (6 bases). This CDR3 has 14 amino acids. CDR1 is SGHTA and CDR2 is FQGTGA in the germline V gene. Trimming took off 3 bases at V and 10 bases at J, with 13 bases between the two ends.

This clone was picked up a small number of times. This chain joins TRBV5-1 and TRBJ1-2, with 7 bases aligning to TRBD1. Germline CDR1 reads SGHRS; CDR2 reads YFSETQ. Trimming took 0 bases from V and 7 from J; bases not matched to a gene: 3. This CDR3 spans 13 amino acids. The CDR3 reads CASSLEGASGYTF. The CDR3 bases are TGCGCCAGCAGCTTGGAGGGGGCGTCTGGCTACACCTTC.

The chain is built from TRBV5-4 and TRBJ1-2; a possible D gene is TRBD1 (5 bases). The length of the CDR3 is 14 residues. The ends were cut back, 4 bases at V and 6 bases at J, with 16 bases in the middle. Per germline, CDR1 SGHNT and CDR2 YYREEE (reference sequence). CDR3 region: CASSPNPGDNGYTF. The CDR3 bases are TGTGCCAGCAGCCCTAACCCGGGGGATAATGGCTACACCTTC.

This clone was counted between two and nine times. The chain combines TRBV3-1 (or the pseudogene TRBV3-2) with TRBJ2-2; 10 positions match TRBD2. The CDR3 extends over 19 amino acids. V trimming: 0 bases; J trimming: 8 bases; junction bases outside the gene matches: 15. From germline, CDR1 is LGHDT and CDR2 YNNKEL (reference sequence). DNA of the CDR3: TGTGCCAGCAGCCAAGATGCACGCCGTCTAGCGGGAGTGGTAGGGGAGCTGTTTTTT. Amino acid sequence: CASSQDARRLAGVVGELFF.

V usage is TRBV6-2 or TRBV6-3 and J usage is TRBJ2-3; maybe TRBD2 (6 bases). The germline gives CDR1 MNHEY, CDR2 SVGEGT. Trimming stripped 4 bases from V and 0 bases from J, with 11 bases between. The CDR3 runs to 15 residues. The DNA of the CDR3 is TGTGCCAGCAGTTCATGGGGGGACAGCACAGATACGCAGTATTTT. It yields the protein CASSSWGDSTDTQYF.

The chain recombines TRBV28 with TRBJ1-1, with 9 bases matching TRBD1. The CDR3 is 15 residues long. Per germline, CDR1 MDHEN and CDR2 SYDVKM. V lost 5 bases to trimming and J lost 5 bases; unmatched junction nucleotides: 9. CDR3 coding DNA: TGTGCCAGCAGTACCCGGACAGGGGAAAGAACTGAAGCTTTCTTT. Translated: CASSTRTGERTEAFF.

The chain has TRBV2 and TRBJ2-7; TRBD2 agrees at 8 bases. Germline CDR1 and CDR2: SNHLY and FYNNEI. V shed 6 bases and J 1 base; nucleotides not matched to a gene: 5. The CDR3 length is 14 residues. The DNA of the CDR3 is TGTGCCAGCAGCCCACGGGAGGGTTCCTACGAGCAGTACTTC. This codes for CASSPREGSYEQYF.

This chain links TRBV19 with TRBJ1-1; 9 bases are shared with TRBD1. The CDR3 consists of 15 residues. The J segment lost 4 bases and the V segment lost 6 bases, leaving 9 bases of the junction unmatched. Looked up from germline, CDR1 is LNHDA and CDR2 is SQIVND (reference sequence). The CDR3 sequence is CASSLLGTGITEAFF. The CDR3 nucleotides are TGTGCCAGTAGCCTCCTTGGGACAGGGATCACTGAAGCTTTCTTT.

J is TRBJ2-3 and V is TRBV4-1; 16 nucleotides agree with TRBD2. Germline assignment: CDR1 MGHRA and CDR2 YSYEKL. Trimming at V came to 2 bases and at J to 3 bases, leaving 11 bases not matched to a gene. The CDR3 loop spans 20 amino acids. CDR3 in DNA: TGCGCCAGCAGCCAAATCCTCGGGACTAGCGGGGGGGGGAGGACAGATACGCAGTATTTT. This codes for CASSQILGTSGGGRTDTQYF.

This chain uses TRBV10-3 with TRBJ1-1, with 10 bases matching TRBD1. V lost 5 bases and J lost 1; bases outside the gene matches: 7. The length of the CDR3 is 16 residues. CDR1 ENHRY and CDR2 SYGVKD come from the germline V gene. In nucleotides, the CDR3 is TGTGCCATCAGTCCTTGGACAGGGGGTGGGAACACTGAAGCTTTCTTT. This sequence encodes CAISPWTGGGNTEAFF.

J is TRBJ2-7 and V is TRBV11-2; 7 bases are a match to TRBD1. V dropped 5 bases and J dropped 3; count of bases not matched to a gene: 13. Germline-derived CDR1 and CDR2 are SGHAT and FQNNGV. The CDR3 sequence is 16 residues long. DNA for the CDR3: TGTGCCAGCAGCCAACAAAACAGGGGAACATTCTACGAGCAGTACTTC. This translates into CASSQQNRGTFYEQYF.

This rearrangement joins TRBV7-6 to TRBJ2-4; 8 positions agree with TRBD1. V was clipped by 0 bases and J by 1 base; unmatched bases: 11. The CDR3 is made up of 19 amino acids. From germline, CDR1 is SGHVS and CDR2 FNYEAQ. The CDR3: CASSLAPGGAIKAKNIQYF. Written as DNA, the CDR3 is TGTGCCAGCAGCTTAGCTCCAGGGGGCGCGATAAAGGCCAAAAACATTCAGTACTTC.

The DNA of the CDR3 is TGTGCCCGGGGCGGGAGACGTGCCGAGCAGTACTTC. Encoded protein: CARGGRRAEQYF. The chain employs TRBV21-1 and TRBJ2-7; the table's D gene call, TRBD2, was not cross checked with the DNA. TRBV21-1 is classified as a pseudogene. This CDR3 comprises 12 residues.

The CDR3 DNA sequence: TGTGCCAGCAGCTCCCTAAACGAGGGTGAAAAACTGTTTTTT. Its translation: CASSSLNEGEKLFF. The gene calls are TRBV11-2 and TRBJ1-4; D gene unclear. The CDR3 is 14 amino acids. The germline V gene encodes CDR1 SGHAT and CDR2 FQNNGV. V dropped 4 bases and J dropped 7 bases, with 13 bases sitting between them. Using reference TRBV11-2 and TRBJ1-4 for the parts outside the CDR3, the full variable domain is EAGVAQSPRYKIIEKRQSVAFWCNPISGHATLYWYQQILGQGPKLLIQFQNNGVVDDSQLPKDRFSAERLKGVDSTLKIQPAKLEDSAVYLCASSSLNEGEKLFFGSGTQLSVL.

V usage is TRBV5-4 and J usage is TRBJ1-6; 7 positions match TRBD1. Per germline, CDR1 SGHNT and CDR2 YYREEE (reference sequence). Trimming cost V 4 bases and J 8 bases; bases outside gene matches: 6. This CDR3 is 14 amino acids long. CDR3 amino acids: CASSAKTGDSPLHF. CDR3 DNA sequence: TGTGCCAGCAGCGCCAAAACAGGGGATTCACCCCTCCACTTT.

This clone was seen more than once but under ten times. The V call is TRBV18, the J call TRBJ1-4, with 8 positions matching TRBD1. J gave up 6 bases and V 6 bases, and 6 bases lay outside the gene matches. CDR1 is KGHSH, CDR2 LQKENI, per germline. This CDR3 comprises 14 residues. CDR3 protein: CASSPGTGYEKLFF. In DNA form, the CDR3 reads TGTGCCAGCTCGCCCGGGACAGGATATGAAAAACTGTTTTTT.

The chain combines TRBV11-3 with TRBJ2-1; D is possibly TRBD1 (6 bases). V dropped 0 bases and J dropped 0 bases, with 9 bases sitting between them. Germline V gives CDR1 SGHNT, CDR2 YENEEA. The CDR3 runs to 16 residues. The CDR3 is CASSLEGTISYNEQFF. Written as DNA, the CDR3 is TGTGCCAGCAGCTTAGAAGGGACAATCTCCTACAATGAGCAGTTCTTC.

The chain joins TRBV18 to TRBJ2-2; D may be TRBD2 (7 bases). CDR3 length: 16 amino acids. Trimming took 3 bases from V and 4 from J, leaving 15 bases between them. Germline V gene data show CDR1 as KGHSH and CDR2 as LQKENI. The CDR3 here is CASSPLAGASTGELFF. Written as DNA, the CDR3 is TGTGCCAGCTCACCCCTGGCGGGGGCGAGCACCGGGGAGCTGTTTTTT.

The V gene is TRBV21-1, the J gene TRBJ2-3; the DNA was not compared with TRBD2, the D call given in the table. TRBV21-1 corresponds to a pseudogene. This CDR3 contains 14 residues. The CDR3 nucleotides read TGTGCCCTTCGAAGCTCCCGGGGCACAGATACGCAGTATTTT. This sequence encodes CALRSSRGTDTQYF.

V usage is TRBV21-1 and J usage is TRBJ2-7; the table's D call TRBD2 went unverified against the DNA. TRBV21-1 counts as a pseudogene. CDR3 length equals 16 residues. The CDR3 DNA is TGTGCCAGCAGGAACGAGGCGGGAGGGCTGTCTTACGAGCAGTACTTC. Protein sequence: CASRNEAGGLSYEQYF.